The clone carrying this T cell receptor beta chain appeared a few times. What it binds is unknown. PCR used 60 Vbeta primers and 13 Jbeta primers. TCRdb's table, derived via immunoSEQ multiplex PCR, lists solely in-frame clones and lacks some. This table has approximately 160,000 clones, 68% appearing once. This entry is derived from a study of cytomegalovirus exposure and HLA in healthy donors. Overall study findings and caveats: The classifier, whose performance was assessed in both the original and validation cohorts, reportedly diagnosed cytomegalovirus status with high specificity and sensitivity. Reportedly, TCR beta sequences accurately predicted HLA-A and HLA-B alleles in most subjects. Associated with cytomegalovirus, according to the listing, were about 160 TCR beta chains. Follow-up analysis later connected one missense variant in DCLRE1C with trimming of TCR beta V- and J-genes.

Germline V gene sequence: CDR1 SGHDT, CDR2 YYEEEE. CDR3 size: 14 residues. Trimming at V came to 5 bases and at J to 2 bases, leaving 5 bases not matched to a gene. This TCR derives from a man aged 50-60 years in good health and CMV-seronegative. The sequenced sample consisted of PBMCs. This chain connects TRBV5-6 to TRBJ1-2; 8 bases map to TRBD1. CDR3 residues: CASRQTGGNYGYTF. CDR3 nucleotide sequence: TGTGCCAGCAGGCAAACAGGGGGAAACTATGGCTACACCTTC.